One and the same sample provided the 19 T cell receptor beta chains below, sequenced in a study of CD8 T cells in ankylosing spondylitis. Study-wide points: Characteristic of ankylosing spondylitis blood, it appeared, was a TCR beta motif comprising about eight highly homologous variants.

Which antigens these TCRs recognize remains unknown. TCRdb reanalysed the 5' RACE reads using MiXCR and keeps one entry per CDR3 protein. The sample has about 210,000 distinct CDR3 sequences; just under 7.5% are singletons. The sequencing sample was made of blood, either unsorted or a sorted T cell fraction (not recorded which). These receptors were collected from a male donor with ankylosing spondylitis.

This clonotype occurred many times. The gene calls are TRBV5-1 and TRBJ1-1, with 7 bases matching TRBD1. The V gene's germline CDR1 is SGHRS and CDR2 YFSETQ. The V segment lost 4 bases and the J segment 0 bases; nucleotides outside the gene matches: 9. This CDR3 is built from 16 residues. CDR3 region: CASSPLGTVMNTEAFF. The CDR3 DNA reads as TGCGCCAGCAGCCCCCTCGGGACAGTCATGAACACTGAAGCTTTCTTT.

This clonotype was detected only a few times. CDR3 region: CASSQGSKSVNEQFF. CDR3 nucleotides: TGCGCCAGCAGCCAAGGGTCTAAGTCGGTCAATGAGCAGTTCTTC. This sequence joins TRBV4-3 and TRBJ2-1; D remains unclear. CDR1 is LGHNA and CDR2 is YSLEER in the germline V gene. The CDR3 is 15 residues long. V lost 1 base and J lost 6, with 13 bases in between.

This clonotype was seen at least ten times. This chain connects TRBV15 to TRBJ2-1; 7 bases line up with TRBD1. J lost 7 bases, V lost 7 bases, and 10 bases had no gene match. Germline V lookup: CDR1 LNHNV, CDR2 YYDKDF (reference sequence). There are 14 residues in the CDR3. CDR3 loop: CATTPTGWGNEQFF. Written as DNA, the CDR3 is TGTGCCACCACCCCGACAGGGTGGGGTAATGAGCAGTTCTTC. The whole variable domain, filled in from reference TRBV15 and TRBJ2-1, reads DAMVIQNPRYQVTQFGKPVTLSCSQTLNHNVMYWYQQKSSQAPKLLFHYYDKDFNNEADTPDNFQSRRPNTSFCFLDIRSPGLGDTAMYLCATTPTGWGNEQFFGPGTRLTVL.

This clonotype was picked up many times. The chain is built from TRBV7-9 and TRBJ1-4; 7 nucleotides match TRBD1. V was clipped by 4 bases and J by 8 bases; unmatched bases: 7. Germline values: CDR1 SEHNR, CDR2 FQNEAQ (reference sequence). The CDR3 is 14 residues long. The CDR3 spells CASSWDSLGEKLFF. The CDR3, as DNA: TGTGCCAGCAGCTGGGACAGCTTGGGGGAAAAACTGTTTTTT.

The chain uses TRBV18 and TRBJ2-5; TRBD2 is a possible D gene (5 bases). This CDR3 spans 16 amino acids. Germline assignment: CDR1 KGHSH and CDR2 LQKENI. Trimming took off 0 bases at V and 2 bases at J, with 13 bases between the two ends. The CDR3 loop is CASSPPEAGWQETQYF. CDR3 DNA sequence: TGTGCCAGCTCACCACCGGAGGCAGGATGGCAAGAGACCCAGTACTTC.

This chain links TRBV7-9 with TRBJ1-2; D is uncertain. The V end lost 5 bases, the J end lost 0 bases, and 16 bases lay between the germline ends. Germline CDR1 SEHNR, CDR2 FQNEAQ (reference sequence). This CDR3 region has 16 residues. The CDR3 reads CASSLTPSDSNYGYTF. The CDR3 DNA sequence: TGTGCCAGCAGCCTGACCCCTTCGGATTCTAACTATGGCTACACCTTC.

This clonotype was observed once. J is TRBJ2-7 and V is TRBV19, with 11 positions matching TRBD2. The V segment lost 0 bases and the J segment 4 bases; nucleotides outside the gene matches: 5. The CDR3 is made up of 16 amino acids. Germline V gene lookup returns CDR1 LNHDA and CDR2 SQIVND (reference sequence). CDR3 nucleotide sequence: TGTGCCAGTAGTATAGATCAACTAGCGGGAGCGTACGAGCAGTACTTC. It codes for CASSIDQLAGAYEQYF.

This clonotype has just a few counts. This chain joins TRBV30 and TRBJ1-3; D uncertain. The CDR3 is 14 residues long. With 0 bases removed from V and 7 bases from J, the gap between germline ends came to 13 bases. CDR1 is GTSNPN, CDR2 SVGIG, per germline (reference sequence). CDR3 sequence reads: CAWSVASGRNTIYF. CDR3 in DNA: TGTGCCTGGAGTGTAGCCTCGGGAAGGAACACCATATATTTT. Full variable domain (remainder filled in from reference TRBV30 and TRBJ1-3): SQTIHQWPATLVQPVGSPLSLECTVEGTSNPNLYWYRQAAGRGLQLLFYSVGIGQISSEVPQNLSASRPQDRQFILSSKKLLLSDSGFYLCAWSVASGRNTIYFGEGSWLTVV.

This clonotype was seen repeatedly, ten times or more. The genes are TRBV18 and TRBJ2-3; D remains unclear. The CDR3 has 13 residues. CDR1 and CDR2 from the germline V gene are KGHSH and LQKENI. The V gene lost 3 bases and the J gene lost 2 bases, with 6 bases spanning the gap. The CDR3 region is CASSPSTTDTQYF. DNA of the CDR3: TGTGCCAGCTCACCTTCTACCACAGATACGCAGTATTTT.

This clonotype has a count of ten or more. This chain connects TRBV4-3 to TRBJ1-6; D is possibly TRBD1 (5 bases). V was clipped by 0 bases and J by 6 bases, with 12 bases between them. This CDR3 contains 16 residues. Germline V gene lookup returns CDR1 LGHNA and CDR2 YSLEER. DNA for the CDR3: TGCGCCAGCAGCCAAGATACGGGGGTCGGTAATTCACCCCTCCACTTT. It is translated as CASSQDTGVGNSPLHF.

In this sample, this clonotype turned up many times. The J gene is TRBJ2-7, the V gene TRBV6-2 or TRBV6-3; D is possibly TRBD2 (5 bases). The CDR3 consists of 14 residues. V gave up 6 bases and J gave up 2 bases, with 14 bases separating them. In germline, CDR1 is MNHEY, CDR2 SVGEGT. The CDR3 region is CASRPGYDPYEQYF. The DNA for the CDR3 is TGTGCCAGCAGACCGGGGTATGATCCCTACGAGCAGTACTTC.

This clonotype was found many times. The chain carries TRBV3-1 and TRBJ1-1; TRBD1 might be the D (6 bases). Trimming left V 5 bases short and J 0 bases short, with 13 bases between. Germline CDR1 and CDR2: LGHDT and YNNKEL (reference sequence). The CDR3 spans 15 residues. The DNA of the CDR3 is TGTGCCAGCAGCTCTGGACAGCTAATGAACACTGAAGCTTTCTTT. Protein sequence: CASSSGQLMNTEAFF. Based on the CDR3 plus reference TRBV3-1 and TRBJ1-1, the full variable domain is DTAVSQTPKYLVTQMGNDKSIKCEQNLGHDTMYWYKQDSKKFLKIMFSYNNKELIINETVPNRFSPKSPDKAHLNLHINSLELGDSAVYFCASSSGQLMNTEAFFGQGTRLTVV.

A few counts support this clonotype. The chain has TRBV7-9 and TRBJ1-1; 8 bases map to TRBD1. The CDR3 loop spans 15 amino acids. The V gene end was trimmed by 3 bases and the J gene end by 1 base; junction bases not matched to a gene: 4. Germline CDR1 and CDR2: SEHNR and FQNEAQ (reference sequence). This chain's CDR3 is CASSLWTGRNTEAFF. The DNA of the CDR3 is TGTGCCAGCAGCTTGTGGACAGGGAGGAACACTGAAGCTTTCTTT. Full variable domain (remainder filled in from reference TRBV7-9 and TRBJ1-1): DTGVSQNPRHKITKRGQNVTFRCDPISEHNRLYWYRQTLGQGPEFLTYFQNEAQLEKSRLLSDRFSAERPKGSFSTLEIQRTEQGDSAMYLCASSLWTGRNTEAFFGQGTRLTVV.

This clonotype was picked up many times. The chain uses TRBV27 and TRBJ2-3; no reliable D call. V was shortened by 1 base and J by 4 bases, with 9 bases between the two germline ends. There are 14 residues in the CDR3. The germline V gene encodes CDR1 MNHEY and CDR2 SMNVEV (reference sequence). DNA for the CDR3: TGTGCCAGCAGTTTATGGGTTCTTGCAGATACGCAGTATTTT. Translated, it gives CASSLWVLADTQYF.

This clonotype was observed many times. The chain joins TRBV9 to TRBJ2-2; either TRBD1 or TRBD2 may supply D (5 bases each). The CDR3 has 14 amino acids. Deletions cut 0 bases from V and 4 bases from J, with 7 bases between. CDR1 is SGDLS, CDR2 YYNGEE, per germline. In DNA, the CDR3 is TGTGCCAGCAGCGTAGGGGGGTCCACCGGGGAGCTGTTTTTT. Translated, it gives CASSVGGSTGELFF. Looking up the rest from reference TRBV9 and TRBJ2-2 gives the full variable domain: DSGVTQTPKHLITATGQRVTLRCSPRSGDLSVYWYQQSLDQGLQFLIQYYNGEERAKGNILERFSAQQFPDLHSELNLSSLELGDSALYFCASSVGGSTGELFFGEGSRLTVL.

This clonotype was picked up a small number of times. The J gene is TRBJ2-7, the V gene TRBV7-2; TRBD1 might be the D (5 bases). This CDR3 region has 13 residues. Per the germline V gene, CDR1 is SGHTA and CDR2 is FQGNSA. Trimming shortened V by 7 bases and J by 0 bases, and 10 bases separated the two germline ends. CDR3 in DNA: TGTGCCAGCACCCCCGACAGCTCCTACGAGCAGTACTTC. This codes for CASTPDSSYEQYF.

This clonotype was observed once. This chain joins TRBV4-3 and TRBJ1-6; D call uncertain. This CDR3 contains 17 residues. Germline V gene sequence: CDR1 LGHNA, CDR2 YSLEER. V lost 0 bases to trimming and J lost 7 bases, with 16 bases between them. The CDR3 spells CASSQEMEGIENSPLHF. CDR3 nucleotides: TGCGCCAGCAGCCAAGAGATGGAGGGAATTGAAAATTCACCCCTCCACTTT.

This clonotype was seen repeatedly, ten times or more. The chain combines TRBV6-2 or TRBV6-3 with TRBJ2-1; TRBD2 agrees at 9 bases. Germline V gene lookup returns CDR1 MNHEY and CDR2 SVGEGT. Trimming removed 6 bases from V and 7 bases from J; junction bases left unmatched: 7. The CDR3 totals 14 residues. This CDR3 reads CASRRSSGVNEQFF. CDR3 nucleotide sequence: TGTGCCAGCAGAAGGTCTAGCGGGGTAAATGAGCAGTTCTTC.

This clonotype was recorded at least ten times. For the CDR3, the DNA is TGTGCCAGCAGCGCCGGTGGGGGACTAGCCCAGACCCAGTACTTC. It is translated as CASSAGGGLAQTQYF. The chain recombines TRBV9 with TRBJ2-5; 9 nucleotides match TRBD2. The V gene end was trimmed by 3 bases and the J gene end by 6 bases; junction bases not matched to a gene: 9. Germline V gene sequence: CDR1 SGDLS, CDR2 YYNGEE. This CDR3 contains 15 residues.